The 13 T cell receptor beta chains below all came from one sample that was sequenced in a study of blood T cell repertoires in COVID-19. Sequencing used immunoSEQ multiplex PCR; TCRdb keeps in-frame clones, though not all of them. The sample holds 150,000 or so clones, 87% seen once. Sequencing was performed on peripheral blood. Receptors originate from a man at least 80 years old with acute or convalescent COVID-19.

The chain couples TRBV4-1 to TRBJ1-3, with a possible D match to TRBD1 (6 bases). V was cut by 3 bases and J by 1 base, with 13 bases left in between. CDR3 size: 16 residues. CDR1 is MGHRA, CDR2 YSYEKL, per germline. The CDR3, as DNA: TGCGCCAGCAGCCAGCGGGGGGGCCCATCTGGAAACACCATATATTTT. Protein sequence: CASSQRGGPSGNTIYF.

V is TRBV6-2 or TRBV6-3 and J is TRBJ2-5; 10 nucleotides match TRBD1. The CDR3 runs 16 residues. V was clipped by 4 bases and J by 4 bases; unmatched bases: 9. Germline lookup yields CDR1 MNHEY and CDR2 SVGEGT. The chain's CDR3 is CASSWGQGKARETQYF. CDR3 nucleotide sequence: TGTGCCAGCAGTTGGGGACAGGGGAAGGCGAGAGAGACCCAGTACTTC.

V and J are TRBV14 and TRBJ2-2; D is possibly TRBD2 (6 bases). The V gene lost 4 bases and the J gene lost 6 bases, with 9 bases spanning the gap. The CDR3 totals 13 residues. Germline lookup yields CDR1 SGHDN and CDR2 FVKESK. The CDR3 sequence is CASSLWEAGELFF. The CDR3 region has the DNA TGTGCCAGCAGCCTTTGGGAGGCCGGGGAGCTGTTTTTT.

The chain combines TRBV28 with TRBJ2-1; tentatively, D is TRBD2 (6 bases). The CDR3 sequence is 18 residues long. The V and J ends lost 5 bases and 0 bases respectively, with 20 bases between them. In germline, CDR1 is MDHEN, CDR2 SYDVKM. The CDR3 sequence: CASSPGIGGLGSYNEQFF. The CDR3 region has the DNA TGTGCCAGCAGTCCCGGGATCGGGGGTTTGGGCTCCTACAATGAGCAGTTCTTC.

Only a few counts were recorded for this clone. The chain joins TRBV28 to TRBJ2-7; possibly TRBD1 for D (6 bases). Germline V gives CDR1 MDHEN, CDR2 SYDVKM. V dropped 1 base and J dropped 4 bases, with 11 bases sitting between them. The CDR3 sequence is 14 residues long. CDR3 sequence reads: CASSLYRVGYEQYF. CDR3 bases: TGTGCCAGCAGTTTATACAGGGTGGGGTACGAGCAGTACTTC.

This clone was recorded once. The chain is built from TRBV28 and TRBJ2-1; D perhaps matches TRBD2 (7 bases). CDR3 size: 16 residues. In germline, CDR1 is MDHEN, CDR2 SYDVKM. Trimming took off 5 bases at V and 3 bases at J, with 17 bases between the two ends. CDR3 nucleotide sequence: TGTGCCAGCAGTAGTCCGGGGGGCGATCACTACAATGAGCAGTTCTTC. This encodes CASSSPGGDHYNEQFF. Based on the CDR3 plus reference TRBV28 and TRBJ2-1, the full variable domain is DVKVTQSSRYLVKRTGEKVFLECVQDMDHENMFWYRQDPGLGLRLIYFSYDVKMKEKGDIPEGYSVSREKKERFSLILESASTNQTSMYLCASSSPGGDHYNEQFFGPGTRLTVL.

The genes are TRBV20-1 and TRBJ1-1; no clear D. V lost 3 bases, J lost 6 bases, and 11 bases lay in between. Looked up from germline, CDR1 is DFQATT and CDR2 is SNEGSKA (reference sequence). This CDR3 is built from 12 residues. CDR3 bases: TGCAGTGCTAGTCTAGGAGTTTCTGAAGCTTTCTTT. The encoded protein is CSASLGVSEAFF.

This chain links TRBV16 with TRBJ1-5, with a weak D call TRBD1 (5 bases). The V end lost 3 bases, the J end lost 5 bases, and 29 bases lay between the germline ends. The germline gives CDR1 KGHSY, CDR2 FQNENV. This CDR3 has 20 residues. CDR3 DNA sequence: TGTGCCAGCAGCCATTTTGTCTCGATGCCCGACGGCGCGGGGCATCAGCCCCAGCATTTT. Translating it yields CASSHFVSMPDGAGHQPQHF.

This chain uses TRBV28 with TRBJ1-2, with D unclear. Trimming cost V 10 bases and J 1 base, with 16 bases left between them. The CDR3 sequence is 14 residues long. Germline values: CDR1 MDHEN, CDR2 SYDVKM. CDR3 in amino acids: CATATSDFNYGYTF. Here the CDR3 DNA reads TGTGCCACCGCGACATCTGATTTTAACTATGGCTACACCTTC.

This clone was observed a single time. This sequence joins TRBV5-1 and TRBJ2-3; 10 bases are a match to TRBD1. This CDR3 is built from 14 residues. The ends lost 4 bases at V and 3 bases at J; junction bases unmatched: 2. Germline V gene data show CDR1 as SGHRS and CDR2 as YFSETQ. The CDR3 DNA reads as TGCGCCAGCAGCCAGGACAGGGGGACAGATACGCAGTATTTT. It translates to CASSQDRGTDTQYF.

The CDR3: CACAGTDYNEQFF. CDR3 nucleotide sequence: TGTGCCTGCGCCGGGACTGACTACAATGAGCAGTTCTTC. The V gene is TRBV2, the J gene TRBJ2-1; TRBD2 might be the D (6 bases). The CDR3 totals 13 residues. Germline assignment: CDR1 SNHLY and CDR2 FYNNEI. Trimming took off 11 bases at V and 3 bases at J, with 14 bases between the two ends.

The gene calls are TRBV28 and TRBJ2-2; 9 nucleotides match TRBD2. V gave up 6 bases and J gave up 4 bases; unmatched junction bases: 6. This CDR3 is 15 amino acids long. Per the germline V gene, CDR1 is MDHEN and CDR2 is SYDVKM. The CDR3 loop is CASSEGLASTGELFF. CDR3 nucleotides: TGTGCCAGCAGCGAGGGACTAGCAAGCACCGGGGAGCTGTTTTTT. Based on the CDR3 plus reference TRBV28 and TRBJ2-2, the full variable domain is DVKVTQSSRYLVKRTGEKVFLECVQDMDHENMFWYRQDPGLGLRLIYFSYDVKMKEKGDIPEGYSVSREKKERFSLILESASTNQTSMYLCASSEGLASTGELFFGEGSRLTVL.

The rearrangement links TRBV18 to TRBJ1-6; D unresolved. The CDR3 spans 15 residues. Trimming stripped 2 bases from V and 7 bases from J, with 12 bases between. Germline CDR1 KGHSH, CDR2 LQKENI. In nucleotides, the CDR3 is TGTGCCAGCTCACCATCGGAGGCAGGAAATTCACCCCTCCACTTT. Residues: CASSPSEAGNSPLHF.